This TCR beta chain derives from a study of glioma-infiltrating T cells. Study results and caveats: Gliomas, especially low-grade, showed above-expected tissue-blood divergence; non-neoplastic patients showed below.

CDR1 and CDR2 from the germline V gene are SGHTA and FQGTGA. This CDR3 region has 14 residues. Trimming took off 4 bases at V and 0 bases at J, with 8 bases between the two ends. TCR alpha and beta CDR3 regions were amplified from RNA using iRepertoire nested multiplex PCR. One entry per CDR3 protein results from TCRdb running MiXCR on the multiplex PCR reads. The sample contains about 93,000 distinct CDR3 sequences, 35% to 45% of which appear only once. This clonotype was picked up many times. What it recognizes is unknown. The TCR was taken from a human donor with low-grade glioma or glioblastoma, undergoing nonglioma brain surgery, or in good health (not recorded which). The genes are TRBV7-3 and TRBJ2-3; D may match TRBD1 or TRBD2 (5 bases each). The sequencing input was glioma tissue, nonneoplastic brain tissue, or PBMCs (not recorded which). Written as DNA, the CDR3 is TGTGCCAGCAGCTCTGAGGGGAGCACAGATACGCAGTATTTT. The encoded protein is CASSSEGSTDTQYF.